Listed below are T cell receptor beta chains from one sample, sequenced in a study of blood T cell repertoires in COVID-19. Profiled with immunoSEQ multiplex PCR; TCRdb holds only in-frame clones, not every one. This sample has approximately 280,000 clones, with approximately 84% found just once. Input material: peripheral blood. These receptors all stem from a human donor with COVID-19, enrolled during active disease. The donor label of this sample is uncertain. The CDR3 runs from the conserved cysteine through the conserved F or W. The D gene is left open where the match is weak. Rows give clone size only sometimes, using once, few, many, or a class for an expanded clone.

size: NA
D: NA
J: TRBJ1-1
V: TRBV30
DNA: TGTGCCTGGCAGAGACGGGAGAACACTGAAGCTTTCTTT
CDR3: CAWQRRENTEAFF

size: NA
D: NA
J: TRBJ1-6
V: TRBV5-1
DNA: TGCGCCAGCAGCTTGGGACAGTTGGACGGGGGTTCACCCCTCCACTTT
CDR3: CASSLGQLDGGSPLHF

size: NA
D: TRBD2
J: TRBJ2-1
V: TRBV3-1/TRBV3-2
DNA: TGTGCCAGCAGCCAAGATGTGTTAGGCGGGAGGGCCAGGCATGAGCAGTTCTTC
CDR3: CASSQDVLGGRARHEQFF

size: NA
D: NA
J: TRBJ2-1
V: TRBV24-1
DNA: TGTGCCACCAGTGATGACCGAGGAGGAGGTGATGAGCAGTTCTTC
CDR3: CATSDDRGGGDEQFF

size: NA
D: TRBD2
J: TRBJ2-3
V: TRBV28
DNA: TGTGCCAGCAGCAGAGCGGGAGTGAGCACAGATACGCAGTATTTT
CDR3: CASSRAGVSTDTQYF

size: NA
D: NA
J: TRBJ2-5
V: TRBV11-2
DNA: TGTGCCAGCAGCTTAGAGCGGGGACTAGAGACCCAGTACTTC
CDR3: CASSLERGLETQYF

size: NA
D: NA
J: TRBJ1-1
V: TRBV27
DNA: TGTGCCAGCAGTTCCTCTCGGTGGAACACTGAAGCTTTCTTT
CDR3: CASSSSRWNTEAFF

size: NA
D: NA
J: TRBJ2-2
V: TRBV7-3
DNA: TGTGCCAGCAGCTTAATAGAGCGGACCGAGCTGTTTTTT
CDR3: CASSLIERTELFF

size: once
D: TRBD2
J: TRBJ2-2
V: TRBV28
DNA: TGTGCCAGCAGCCAGCCACGACTAGCGGGGAACACCGGGGAGCTGTTTTTT
CDR3: CASSQPRLAGNTGELFF

size: NA
D: NA
J: TRBJ2-5
V: TRBV27
DNA: TGTGCCAGCAGTTTAGGCCGGGGTCTCCAAGAGACCCAGTACTTC
CDR3: CASSLGRGLQETQYF